Detailed here is one T cell receptor (beta chain). This CDR3 region has 17 residues. CDR1 and CDR2 from the germline V gene are MNHEY and SVGEGT. With 5 bases clipped from V and 7 bases from J, the junction kept 12 bases outside the gene matches. This sample was taken from a study of control samples from healthy donors and cancer patients. Libraries were prepared by immunoSEQ multiplex PCR; TCRdb keeps only in-frame clonotypes and omits some of them. The sample yields tens of thousands of clones, 94% seen once. What was sequenced was blood. The rearrangement joins TRBV6-2 or TRBV6-3 to TRBJ2-2; TRBD2 matches at 11 bases. This receptor was taken from a man in his 60s in good health. CDR3 amino acids: CASSPYRLAGKGGELFF. The CDR3 coding sequence is TGTGCCAGCAGTCCATACCGACTAGCGGGGAAGGGCGGGGAGCTGTTTTTT.